The 28 T cell receptor beta chains below were found in one sample sequenced in a study of blood T cell repertoires in COVID-19. This table comes from immunoSEQ multiplex PCR, and its TCRdb copy is limited to in-frame clones, with some not included. This sample yields about 180,000 clones, of which around 87% are seen a single time; roughly 2.9% belongs to the top ten. The specimen sequenced was peripheral blood. These receptors all come from a woman aged 25 to 45 with active or convalescent COVID-19.

This clone was picked up one time. The chain carries TRBV2 and TRBJ2-5; 13 positions match TRBD2. Germline assignment: CDR1 SNHLY and CDR2 FYNNEI. Trimming at V came to 8 bases and at J to 1 base, leaving 4 bases not matched to a gene. This CDR3 region has 15 residues. CDR3 DNA: TGTGCCAGCGAGGGACTAGCGGGACGCCAAGAGACCCAGTACTTC. Amino acid sequence: CASEGLAGRQETQYF.

The V call is TRBV18, the J call TRBJ2-7; D may be TRBD1 (7 bases). The CDR3 loop spans 14 amino acids. Per the germline V gene, CDR1 is KGHSH and CDR2 is LQKENI. V was cut by 3 bases and J by 3 bases, with 12 bases left in between. The CDR3 DNA reads TGTGCCAGCTCACCCGGGGGACAGCTCTACGAGCAGTACTTC. It codes for CASSPGGQLYEQYF.

The chain couples TRBV27 to TRBJ2-7, with D perhaps matching TRBD2 (6 bases). V was clipped by 3 bases and J by 4 bases, with 16 bases between them. The CDR3 loop spans 15 amino acids. The V gene's germline CDR1 is MNHEY and CDR2 SMNVEV (reference sequence). The CDR3 nucleotides are TGTGCCAGCAGTTTGATGGGACTGACTCCTTACGAGCAGTACTTC. Amino acids: CASSLMGLTPYEQYF.

The chain carries TRBV30 and TRBJ1-2, with 7 bases lining up with TRBD1. Germline assignment: CDR1 GTSNPN and CDR2 SVGIG (reference sequence). Germline trimming cut 8 bases from V and 7 bases from J; bases unmatched to any gene: 10. CDR3 length: 12 residues. The CDR3 is CAGVTGLPGYTF. The CDR3 coding sequence is TGTGCCGGGGTGACAGGGCTCCCTGGCTACACCTTC.

CDR3 sequence reads: CASSATSGNSYNEQFF. CDR3 nucleotide sequence: TGCGCCAGCAGCGCGACTAGCGGGAACTCCTACAATGAGCAGTTCTTC. The chain links TRBV5-1 to TRBJ2-1, with 11 bases matching TRBD2. Unmatched junction bases numbered 3, after V lost 4 bases and J lost 0 bases. The CDR3 runs 16 residues. Germline values: CDR1 SGHRS, CDR2 YFSETQ.

The rearrangement joins TRBV18 to TRBJ1-5; 8 positions agree with TRBD1. Losses at the gene ends were 3 bases for V and 5 bases for J; bases not matched to a gene: 3. Germline-derived CDR1 and CDR2 are KGHSH and LQKENI. The length of the CDR3 is 14 residues. The CDR3 DNA follows: TGTGCCAGCTCACCTCTGGACAGGGATCAGCCCCAGCATTTT. Translation gives CASSPLDRDQPQHF.

V gene TRBV7-9 combines with J gene TRBJ2-3, with D possibly matching TRBD1 (6 bases). V lost 1 base and J 3 bases, leaving 17 bases between the germline ends. Germline V gene data show CDR1 as SEHNR and CDR2 as FQNEAQ (reference sequence). CDR3 size: 17 residues. CDR3 nucleotides: TGTGCCAGCAGCTTAGACAGGGTATGGGAGAGGACAGATACGCAGTATTTT. This gives the protein CASSLDRVWERTDTQYF.

This clone was detected a few times. V gene TRBV9 combines with J gene TRBJ2-2; 10 bases are a match to TRBD2. After removal of 1 base from V and 3 bases from J, the junction contained 0 bases not matched to a gene. The germline V gene has CDR1 SGDLS and CDR2 YYNGEE. The length of the CDR3 is 15 residues. DNA for the CDR3: TGTGCCAGCAGCGTACTAGCGGGGGACACCGGGGAGCTGTTTTTT. Amino acids: CASSVLAGDTGELFF.

The chain joins TRBV2 to TRBJ1-1, with D possibly being TRBD1 (6 bases). The CDR3 has 14 amino acids. The V end lost 0 bases, the J end lost 5 bases, and 10 bases lay between the germline ends. CDR1 is SNHLY and CDR2 is FYNNEI in the germline V gene. The CDR3 nucleotides are TGTGCCAGCAGTGAAGCGCTTCAGGGGACTGAAGCTTTCTTT. Residues: CASSEALQGTEAFF.

The rearrangement uses TRBV6-5 and TRBJ1-5; D uncertain. CDR3 size: 16 residues. Trimming took off 0 bases at V and 2 bases at J, with 11 bases between the two ends. Germline V gene sequence: CDR1 MNHEY, CDR2 SVGAGI. CDR3 loop: CASSYSSPGGNQPQHF. CDR3 DNA: TGTGCCAGCAGTTACTCGTCCCCGGGAGGCAATCAGCCCCAGCATTTT.

This chain links TRBV4-1 with TRBJ1-4; 9 bases match TRBD1. CDR3 length: 15 residues. V lost 6 bases, J lost 7 bases, and 9 bases stayed unmatched. Germline loops: CDR1 MGHRA, CDR2 YSYEKL. This chain's CDR3 is CASRRGQGEIEKLFF. As DNA, the CDR3 is TGCGCCAGCAGACGGGGACAGGGAGAGATTGAAAAACTGTTTTTT.

The chain's CDR3 is CARRGQAYGYTF. CDR3 DNA: TGTGCCAGAAGGGGACAGGCTTATGGCTACACCTTC. The J gene is TRBJ1-2, the V gene TRBV2; 8 bases line up with TRBD1. CDR3 length: 12 amino acids. V was pared by 9 bases and J by 5 bases, with 5 bases of the junction left unmatched. Germline V gene sequence: CDR1 SNHLY, CDR2 FYNNEI.

In its sample, this clone was seen once. The chain is built from TRBV6-5 and TRBJ2-7; tentatively, D is TRBD1 (6 bases). The V end lost 8 bases, the J end lost 1 base, and 9 bases lay between the germline ends. Germline CDR1 is MNHEY and CDR2 is SVGAGI. CDR3 length equals 12 residues. The DNA of the CDR3 is TGTGCCAGCCATAGGGGGTCCTACGAGCAGTACTTC. Encoded protein: CASHRGSYEQYF.

The V call is TRBV19, the J call TRBJ2-1, with a tentative D call TRBD2 (6 bases). The CDR3 has 15 amino acids. From germline, CDR1 is LNHDA and CDR2 SQIVND (reference sequence). V lost 3 bases and J lost 6, with 15 bases in between. CDR3 sequence (DNA): TGTGCCAGTAGTATTATCAGCGGGTCTGGCAATGAGCAGTTCTTC. It encodes CASSIISGSGNEQFF.

In nucleotides, the CDR3 is TGTGCCAGCAGCTCAATTGAGGGGGCTCCCAGCACAGATACGCAGTATTTT. Amino acid sequence: CASSSIEGAPSTDTQYF. The V and J genes are TRBV7-9 and TRBJ2-3; 7 positions match TRBD1. After removal of 4 bases from V and 0 bases from J, the junction contained 10 bases not matched to a gene. CDR1 is SEHNR and CDR2 is FQNEAQ in the germline V gene (reference sequence). The CDR3 is 17 amino acids.

V gene TRBV24-1 combines with J gene TRBJ2-3, with 9 positions matching TRBD2. The CDR3 covers 14 residues. Per the germline V gene, CDR1 is KGHDR and CDR2 is SFDVKD. Losses at the gene ends were 10 bases for V and 5 bases for J; bases not matched to a gene: 9. The CDR3 sequence is CATRASGTGDTQYF. The CDR3 DNA reads as TGTGCCACTCGGGCTAGCGGGACTGGAGATACGCAGTATTTT.

The chain recombines TRBV24-1 with TRBJ2-1; TRBD2 matches at 8 bases. V shed 5 bases, J shed 8 bases, and the junction held 1 base outside the gene matches. Germline CDR1 KGHDR, CDR2 SFDVKD. There are 12 residues in the CDR3. The CDR3 loop is CATSASGHEQFF. DNA for the CDR3: TGTGCCACCAGTGCTAGCGGGCATGAGCAGTTCTTC.

The J gene is TRBJ1-3, the V gene TRBV7-9; possibly TRBD1 for D (6 bases). Germline V gene data show CDR1 as SEHNR and CDR2 as FQNEAQ (reference sequence). V lost 5 bases and J 0 bases, leaving 14 bases between the germline ends. The CDR3 runs 16 residues. The CDR3 DNA sequence: TGTGCCAGCAGCCCCGGACAGCCGAGCTCTGGAAACACCATATATTTT. Translating gives CASSPGQPSSGNTIYF.

J is TRBJ1-2 and V is TRBV24-1; 8 nucleotides agree with TRBD1. Trimming cost V 4 bases and J 1 base; bases outside gene matches: 4. Germline loops: CDR1 KGHDR, CDR2 SFDVKD. This CDR3 is built from 15 residues. CDR3 protein: CATSDAGTGNYGYTF. The CDR3 DNA follows: TGTGCCACCAGTGACGCGGGGACAGGTAACTATGGCTACACCTTC.

The chain is built from TRBV30 and TRBJ1-1; D may be TRBD1 (5 bases). Trimming pared 4 bases from V and 7 bases from J, leaving 16 bases between. Germline V gene sequence: CDR1 GTSNPN, CDR2 SVGIG (reference sequence). The CDR3 runs to 13 residues. CDR3 loop: CAWNIATVHEAFF. The CDR3 DNA follows: TGTGCCTGGAATATTGCGACAGTGCATGAAGCTTTCTTT.

This rearrangement joins TRBV28 to TRBJ1-5; 7 bases match TRBD1. The length of the CDR3 is 16 residues. V trimming: 6 bases; J trimming: 7 bases; junction bases outside the gene matches: 15. The germline V gene has CDR1 MDHEN and CDR2 SYDVKM. The CDR3 loop reads CASSLIIKQGPQPQHF. Written as DNA, the CDR3 is TGTGCCAGCAGCCTAATAATTAAACAGGGGCCACAGCCCCAGCATTTT.

The genes are TRBV5-6 and TRBJ2-3; 9 nucleotides match TRBD1. Germline CDR1 reads SGHDT; CDR2 reads YYEEEE. V lost 3 bases, J lost 0 bases, and 14 bases stayed unmatched. The length of the CDR3 is 19 residues. The CDR3 sequence: CASSSIRRQGGLSTDTQYF. Here the CDR3 DNA reads TGTGCCAGCAGCTCCATACGTCGACAGGGGGGATTGAGCACAGATACGCAGTATTTT. The complete variable domain, with remaining parts taken from reference TRBV5-6 and TRBJ2-3, reads DAGVTQSPTHLIKTRGQQVTLRCSPKSGHDTVSWYQQALGQGPQFIFQYYEEEERQRGNFPDRFSGHQFPNYSSELNVNALLLGDSALYLCASSSIRRQGGLSTDTQYFGPGTRLTVL.

The J gene is TRBJ1-4, the V gene TRBV29-1, with 7 nucleotides matching TRBD1. V shed 6 bases, J shed 4 bases, and the junction held 5 bases outside the gene matches. The CDR3 has 13 amino acids. Germline assignment: CDR1 SQVTM and CDR2 ANQGSEA. The CDR3 nucleotides read TGCAGCGTCGCCGGGACAGTTAATGAAAAACTGTTTTTT. It translates to CSVAGTVNEKLFF.

This chain links TRBV5-1 with TRBJ2-5, with 8 bases fitting TRBD2. V dropped 4 bases and J dropped 2; count of bases not matched to a gene: 4. The CDR3 is 14 residues long. The germline V gene encodes CDR1 SGHRS and CDR2 YFSETQ. CDR3 bases: TGCGCCAGCAGCCCTACTAGCGGTCAAGAGACCCAGTACTTC. Protein: CASSPTSGQETQYF. The full variable domain, its missing parts supplied by reference TRBV5-1 and TRBJ2-5, is KAGVTQTPRYLIKTRGQQVTLSCSPISGHRSVSWYQQTPGQGLQFLFEYFSETQRNKGNFPGRFSGRQFSNSRSEMNVSTLELGDSALYLCASSPTSGQETQYFGPGTRLLVL.

The chain couples TRBV7-9 to TRBJ2-7, with a weak D call TRBD2 (6 bases). V dropped 0 bases and J dropped 2 bases, with 14 bases sitting between them. This CDR3 is built from 16 residues. The germline CDR1 and CDR2 sequences are SEHNR and FQNEAQ (reference sequence). CDR3 sequence reads: CASSLAHGLTTYEQYF. CDR3 nucleotides: TGTGCCAGCAGCTTAGCTCACGGACTAACGACCTACGAGCAGTACTTC.

Comment on this clone: Compared with germline, one end of the junction differs, possibly owing to a read error. This chain links TRBV11-2 with TRBJ2-1, with TRBD2 identical over 7 bases. The CDR3 is 16 amino acids. Germline V gene lookup returns CDR1 SGHAT and CDR2 FQNNGV. The CDR3 reads CASSLVASGTYNAQFF. In nucleotides, the CDR3 is TGTGCCAGCAGCTTAGTGGCTAGCGGAACCTACAATGCGCAGTTCTTC.

V is TRBV4-2 and J is TRBJ2-7; D not certain. The CDR3 has 16 residues. Per the germline V gene, CDR1 is LGHNA and CDR2 is YNFKEQ. V shed 1 base and J shed 2 bases, with 15 bases lying between them. The DNA of the CDR3 is TGTGCCAGCAGCCAAGCCCCCAGCGAGTTGACCTACGAGCAGTACTTC. Translation gives CASSQAPSELTYEQYF.

This rearrangement joins TRBV19 to TRBJ2-5, with a possible D match to TRBD1 (5 bases). The germline V and J ends were trimmed by 6 bases and 5 bases, with 10 bases remaining between them. The CDR3 contains 12 residues. Germline CDR1 LNHDA, CDR2 SQIVND (reference sequence). For the CDR3, the DNA is TGTGCCAGTAGCTATGGGGCGGAGACCCAGTACTTC. Encoded protein: CASSYGAETQYF.